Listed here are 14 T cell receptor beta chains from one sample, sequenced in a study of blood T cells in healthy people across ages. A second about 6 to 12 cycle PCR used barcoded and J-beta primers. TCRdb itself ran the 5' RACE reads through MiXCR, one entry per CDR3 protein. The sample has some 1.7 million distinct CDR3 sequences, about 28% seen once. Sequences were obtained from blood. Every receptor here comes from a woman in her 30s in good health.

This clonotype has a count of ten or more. DNA of the CDR3: TGTGCCAGCAGCGCCGGACAGGCTAACTATGGCTACACCTTC. It translates to CASSAGQANYGYTF. This chain links TRBV7-2 with TRBJ1-2; 7 bases align to TRBD1. With 5 bases clipped from V and 0 bases from J, the junction kept 3 bases outside the gene matches. The length of the CDR3 is 14 residues. CDR1 and CDR2 (germline): SGHTA, FQGNSA.

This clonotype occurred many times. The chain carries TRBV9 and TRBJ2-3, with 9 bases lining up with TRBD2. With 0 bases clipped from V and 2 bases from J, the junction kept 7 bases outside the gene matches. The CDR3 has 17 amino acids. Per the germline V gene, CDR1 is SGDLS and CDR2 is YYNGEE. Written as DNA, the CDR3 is TGTGCCAGCAGCGTAGGGAGAGCGGGGGGTTACACAGATACGCAGTATTTT. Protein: CASSVGRAGGYTDTQYF.

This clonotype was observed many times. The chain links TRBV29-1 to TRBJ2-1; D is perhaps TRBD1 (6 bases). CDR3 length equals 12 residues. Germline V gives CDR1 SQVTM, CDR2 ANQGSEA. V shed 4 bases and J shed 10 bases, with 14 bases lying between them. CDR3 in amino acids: CSVVLSGTEQFF. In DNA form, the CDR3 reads TGCAGCGTTGTGCTCTCCGGGACAGAGCAGTTCTTC.

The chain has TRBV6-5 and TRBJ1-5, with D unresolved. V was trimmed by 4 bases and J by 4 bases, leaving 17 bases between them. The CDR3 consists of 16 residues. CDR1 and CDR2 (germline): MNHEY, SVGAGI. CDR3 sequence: CASSSRRWGGNQPQHF. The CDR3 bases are TGTGCCAGCAGTTCCCGAAGGTGGGGTGGGAATCAGCCCCAGCATTTT.

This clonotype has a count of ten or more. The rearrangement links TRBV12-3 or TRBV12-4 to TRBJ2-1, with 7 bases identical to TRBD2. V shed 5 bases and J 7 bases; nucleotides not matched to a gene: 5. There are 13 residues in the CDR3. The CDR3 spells CASSPGGVNEQFF. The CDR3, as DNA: TGTGCCAGCAGTCCGGGGGGTGTAAATGAGCAGTTCTTC.

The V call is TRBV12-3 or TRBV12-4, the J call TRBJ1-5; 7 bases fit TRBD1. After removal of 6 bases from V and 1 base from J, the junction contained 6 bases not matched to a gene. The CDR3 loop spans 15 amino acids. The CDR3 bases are TGTGCCAGCAGCGGACAGGTGTCGAGCAATCAGCCCCAGCATTTT. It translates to CASSGQVSSNQPQHF.

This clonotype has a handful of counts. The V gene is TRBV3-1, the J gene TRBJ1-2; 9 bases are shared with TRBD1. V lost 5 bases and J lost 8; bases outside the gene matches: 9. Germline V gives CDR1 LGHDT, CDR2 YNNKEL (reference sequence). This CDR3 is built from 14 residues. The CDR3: CASSSGQGMWGYTF. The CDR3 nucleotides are TGTGCCAGCAGCTCGGGACAGGGAATGTGGGGCTACACCTTC.

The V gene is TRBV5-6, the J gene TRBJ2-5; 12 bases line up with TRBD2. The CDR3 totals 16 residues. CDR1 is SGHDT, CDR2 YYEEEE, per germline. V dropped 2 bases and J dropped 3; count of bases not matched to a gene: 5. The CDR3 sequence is CASSFLAGGTKETQYF. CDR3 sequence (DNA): TGTGCCAGCAGCTTCCTAGCGGGGGGGACTAAAGAGACCCAGTACTTC.

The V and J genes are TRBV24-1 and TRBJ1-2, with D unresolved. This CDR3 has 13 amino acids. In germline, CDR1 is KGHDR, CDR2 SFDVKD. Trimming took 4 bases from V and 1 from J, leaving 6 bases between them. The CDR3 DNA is TGTGCCACCAGTGAAAACAGTAACTATGGCTACACCTTC. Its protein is CATSENSNYGYTF.

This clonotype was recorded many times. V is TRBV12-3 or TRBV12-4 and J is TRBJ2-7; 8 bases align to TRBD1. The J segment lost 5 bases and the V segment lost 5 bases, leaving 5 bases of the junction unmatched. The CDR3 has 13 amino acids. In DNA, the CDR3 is TGTGCCAGCAGTGGACAGGGCGGCCACGAGCAGTACTTC. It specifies CASSGQGGHEQYF.

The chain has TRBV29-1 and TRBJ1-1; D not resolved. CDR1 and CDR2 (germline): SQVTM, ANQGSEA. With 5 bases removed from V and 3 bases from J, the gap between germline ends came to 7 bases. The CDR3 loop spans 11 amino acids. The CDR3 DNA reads TGCAGCGTTTCGAAAGACACTGAAGCTTTCTTT. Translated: CSVSKDTEAFF. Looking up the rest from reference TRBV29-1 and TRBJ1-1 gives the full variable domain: SAVISQKPSRDICQRGTSLTIQCQVDSQVTMMFWYRQQPGQSLTLIATANQGSEATYESGFVIDKFPISRPNLTFSTLTVSNMSPEDSSIYLCSVSKDTEAFFGQGTRLTVV.

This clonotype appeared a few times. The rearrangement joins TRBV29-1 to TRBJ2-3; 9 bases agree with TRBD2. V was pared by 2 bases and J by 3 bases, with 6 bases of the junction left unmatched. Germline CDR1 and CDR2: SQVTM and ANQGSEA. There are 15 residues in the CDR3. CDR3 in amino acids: CSVERVAGVTDTQYF. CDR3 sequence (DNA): TGCAGCGTTGAAAGGGTAGCGGGAGTTACAGATACGCAGTATTTT.

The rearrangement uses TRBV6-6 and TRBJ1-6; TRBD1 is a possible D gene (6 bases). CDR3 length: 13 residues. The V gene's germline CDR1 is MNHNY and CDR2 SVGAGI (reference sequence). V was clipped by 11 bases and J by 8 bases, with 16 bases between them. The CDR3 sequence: CAGFTGSDSPLHF. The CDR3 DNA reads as TGTGCCGGCTTCACAGGGTCGGATTCACCCCTCCACTTT.

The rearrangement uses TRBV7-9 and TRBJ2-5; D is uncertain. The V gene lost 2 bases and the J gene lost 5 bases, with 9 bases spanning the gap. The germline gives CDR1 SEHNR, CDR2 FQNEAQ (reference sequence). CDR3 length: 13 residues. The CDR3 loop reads CASSLWPLETQYF. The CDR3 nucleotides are TGTGCCAGCAGCTTATGGCCGTTGGAGACCCAGTACTTC.